This T cell receptor beta chain was retrieved from a study of blood T cell repertoires in COVID-19 (dated by TCRdb to 2019 to 2021). For the wider study: Samples from collaborators originated in the United States, Italy and Spain and spanned both the acute and convalescent phases of COVID-19. The material from the prospective study consisted of cDNA or gDNA derived from T cells, B-cell-depleted T cells, or PBMCs. The repertoires were released in a freely available public database intended as a resource for research on the immune response to SARS-CoV-2. A de-identified subject ID, COVID-19 status, age in years and sex were almost always included in the sample metadata. Deeply sampled blood TCRbeta repertoires from subjects exposed to, actively infected with, or recovered from COVID-19 were included in the dataset. HLA class I and class II types, where available, came from metadata supplied by the sample provider rather than from assay-based typing. Samples came from the ongoing ImmuneRACE study (first 160 participants) plus 1,254 subjects from 6 global collaborators. Broader findings and caveats from the paper: The amount of clinical and demographic metadata varied by source and participant and was provided uncurated.

Whole blood was collected in K2EDTA tubes by collaborating institutions according to the institutions' own protocols. For TCRbeta analysis, collaborators shipped samples as frozen whole blood, isolated PBMCs, or DNA extracted from either of those sample types. TCRbeta CDR3 regions were amplified from genomic DNA using the immunoSEQ Assay, a bias-controlled multiplex PCR. On the study's bioinformatics: Nucleated cell counts per sample were estimated from amplification of reference gene primers within the assay. To quantify the absolute abundance of each unique TCRbeta CDR3 rearrangement, sequence reads were collapsed and filtered. For each sample, productive Simpson clonality was calculated as the square root of Simpson's diversity index across productive rearrangements. TCRdb retrieved this table from immuneACCESS and kept in-frame rearrangements only. Not all clones are present; in checked studies, unresolved V genes account for under half, and no reason is known for the remainder. V and J calls plus clone size are reproduced from that table; the DNA served to infer D and trimming. Counted in this sample were about 110,000 clones; about 89% of them appeared once. The top ten constitute approximately 1.3% of the sample.

A note on this clone: The antigen it binds to is not known. Base qualities are not recorded, but no much larger clone differs from it by a single base.

This receptor was identified in a woman younger than 45 with acute or convalescent COVID-19. Input material: peripheral blood.

The CDR3 region reads CASGFPLAGAPLEQYF. The nucleotide sequence reads TGTGCTAGTGGTTTCCCCCTAGCGGGAGCCCCCCTCGAGCAGTACTTC. The chain is assembled from TRBV12-5 and TRBJ2-7; TRBD2 aligns with 10 central bases. Its CDR3 holds 16 amino acids, cysteine through phenylalanine. Only the CDR3 DNA is retained, 48 bases long and in frame from the first base. The germline V gene encodes CDR1 LGHNT and CDR2 FRNRAP. The V end gives up 3 bases and the J end 6 bases, leaving 11 bases in the junction not matched to a gene.